Listed below are T cell receptor beta chains from one sample, sequenced in a study of CD8 T cells in ankylosing spondylitis. TCRdb itself ran the 5' RACE reads through MiXCR, one entry per CDR3 protein. The sample has about 400,000 distinct CDR3 sequences, roughly 20% seen once. The sample consisted of blood, either unsorted or a sorted T cell fraction (not recorded which). The receptors originated from a male donor with ankylosing spondylitis or in good health (not recorded which). Each CDR3 is given with its conserved first and last residue. A D gene is named only where the DNA matches it firmly. Size is omitted from some rows. Given values are once, few, many or a class for expanded clones.

V gene,clone size,J gene,D gene,CDR3 DNA,CDR3 protein
TRBV18,few,TRBJ2-3,-,TGTGCCAGCTCACCCTCGACCTTAAGGCTAGTTTCAGATACGCAGTATTTT,CASSPSTLRLVSDTQYF
TRBV12-3/TRBV12-4,few,TRBJ1-1,-,TGTGCCAGCAGGAGCCGACCGGCCGGAGCTTTCTTT,CASRSRPAGAFF
TRBV3-1,-,TRBJ2-4,-,TGTGCCAGCTGCGATGGAGGTTTAGCCAAAAACATTCAGTACTTC,CASCDGGLAKNIQYF
TRBV23-1,-,TRBJ2-7,TRBD2,TGCGCCAGCAGGCGGGGGGACACCTCCTACGAGCAGTACTTC,CASRRGDTSYEQYF
TRBV20-1,-,TRBJ2-7,-,TGCAGTGCTAGAGACCAGGAAACCTACGAGCAGTACTTC,CSARDQETYEQYF
TRBV11-2,-,TRBJ2-7,-,TGTGCCAGCAGCTTGGGGGGTTTGGACGAGCAGTACTTC,CASSLGGLDEQYF
TRBV7-9,few,TRBJ2-7,-,TGTGCCAGCAGCTTAGATGGGGCCTACTACGAGCAGTACTTC,CASSLDGAYYEQYF
TRBV29-1,-,TRBJ2-7,-,TGCAGCGTTGTTCTGTGGGGATTCGAGCAGTACTTC,CSVVLWGFEQYF
TRBV19,few,TRBJ2-3,-,TGTGCCAGTAGTTCTCCGGGCACAGATACGCAGTATTTT,CASSSPGTDTQYF
TRBV2,few,TRBJ2-3,-,TGTGCCAGCAGTGAAGGGCTAGTGAGCACAGATACGCAGTATTTT,CASSEGLVSTDTQYF
TRBV27,-,TRBJ1-2,TRBD1,TGTGCCAGCAGACAGGGGACGGTGTATACCTTC,CASRQGTVYTF
TRBV20-1,-,TRBJ2-2,TRBD2,TGCAGTGCTCCCTGGACTAGCGGGGGTCGAAACACCGGGGAGCTGTTTTTT,CSAPWTSGGRNTGELFF
TRBV2,few,TRBJ2-3,-,TGTGCCAGCAGTGAAGGGGCAGATACGCAGTATTTT,CASSEGADTQYF
TRBV4-1,-,TRBJ2-3,TRBD2,TGCGCCAGCAGCGGGCACTTCCGGGGGGATGACACAGATACGCAGTATTTT,CASSGHFRGDDTDTQYF
TRBV11-2,few,TRBJ2-2,-,TGTGCCAGCAGCTTCGGACATCCCGGGGAGCTGTTTTTT,CASSFGHPGELFF
TRBV10-1,few,TRBJ2-1,-,TGCGCCAGCAGTGAGACAGAGAATGAGCAGTTCTTC,CASSETENEQFF
TRBV30,-,TRBJ2-1,-,TGTGCCTGGAGTGTACCCCCGAGGGGATGGAATGAGCAGTTCTTC,CAWSVPPRGWNEQFF
TRBV10-3,few,TRBJ2-7,-,TGTGCCATCAGTGAGTCCCGGGCGGGTGGGAGCTCCTACGAGCAGTACTTC,CAISESRAGGSSYEQYF
TRBV20-1,few,TRBJ1-2,-,TGCAGTGCTAGAGATCACGGGGCCGACTATGGCTACACCTTC,CSARDHGADYGYTF
TRBV29-1,few,TRBJ2-2,-,TGCAGCGTTGATCAACAGGGTGGCGGGGAGCTGTTTTTT,CSVDQQGGGELFF
TRBV29-1,few,TRBJ2-1,-,TGCAGCGCCACGGACGGAAACAATGAGCAGTTCTTC,CSATDGNNEQFF
TRBV12-3/TRBV12-4,-,TRBJ2-5,-,TGTGCCAGCAGTTTCGGCCCCCCGGGGAACCAGTACTTC,CASSFGPPGNQYF
TRBV12-3/TRBV12-4,-,TRBJ2-3,TRBD2,TGTGCCAGCAGTTTATGGGCTAGCGGGGGCAGCACAGATACGCAGTATTTT,CASSLWASGGSTDTQYF
TRBV12-3/TRBV12-4,-,TRBJ2-5,-,TGTGCCAGCAGTTTATATGTAGGGCGTCAAGAGACCCAGTACTTC,CASSLYVGRQETQYF
TRBV15,few,TRBJ2-1,TRBD1,TGTGCCACCAGCGGCCGAAGACAGGGGTCCAATGAGCAGTTCTTC,CATSGRRQGSNEQFF